This T cell receptor beta chain was found in a study of T cell clones after liver transplantation. General study findings and limits: Graft donor-reactive T cells may have migrated into the graft rather than being deleted.

Libraries were prepared by immunoSEQ multiplex PCR; TCRdb keeps only in-frame clonotypes and omits some of them. Among tens of thousands of clones listed, roughly 80% were seen once. V shed 6 bases and J shed 2 bases, with 13 bases lying between them. Germline CDR1 is MNHNY and CDR2 is SVGAGI (reference sequence). The CDR3 spans 14 residues. Regarding this clone: Its antigen is undetermined.

The receptor comes from a human patient who received a liver transplant. T cells may partly derive from the graft donor. The sequencing here drew on CD4+ T cells from blood, taken 12 months after liver transplant. The rearrangement uses TRBV6-6 and TRBJ2-5; the D is unclear. The chain's CDR3 is CASSLGPAQETQYF. In DNA form, the CDR3 reads TGTGCCAGCAGCCTTGGACCGGCGCAAGAGACCCAGTACTTC.